This T cell receptor beta chain was captured by sequencing in a study of shared clonotypes between healthy human individuals. Sequencing used immunoSEQ multiplex PCR; TCRdb keeps in-frame clones, though not all of them. The sample has fewer than 3 million clones; around 92% are singletons. CDR1 and CDR2 from the germline V gene are LNHDA and SQIVND (reference sequence). V was shortened by 0 bases and J by 10 bases, with 13 bases between the two germline ends. The length of the CDR3 is 13 residues. The sequenced sample was naive CD4+ T cells from PBMCs. Subset denoted: CD45RA+ positively selected. This sequence was found in a man between 18 and 29 years old in good health. Some clones in this sample may be carry-over from other donors' samples. This chain connects TRBV19 to TRBJ2-7, with D hard to call. The CDR3 protein is CASSIERWAGQYF. CDR3 nucleotides: TGTGCCAGTAGTATAGAGCGGTGGGCAGGACAGTACTTC.